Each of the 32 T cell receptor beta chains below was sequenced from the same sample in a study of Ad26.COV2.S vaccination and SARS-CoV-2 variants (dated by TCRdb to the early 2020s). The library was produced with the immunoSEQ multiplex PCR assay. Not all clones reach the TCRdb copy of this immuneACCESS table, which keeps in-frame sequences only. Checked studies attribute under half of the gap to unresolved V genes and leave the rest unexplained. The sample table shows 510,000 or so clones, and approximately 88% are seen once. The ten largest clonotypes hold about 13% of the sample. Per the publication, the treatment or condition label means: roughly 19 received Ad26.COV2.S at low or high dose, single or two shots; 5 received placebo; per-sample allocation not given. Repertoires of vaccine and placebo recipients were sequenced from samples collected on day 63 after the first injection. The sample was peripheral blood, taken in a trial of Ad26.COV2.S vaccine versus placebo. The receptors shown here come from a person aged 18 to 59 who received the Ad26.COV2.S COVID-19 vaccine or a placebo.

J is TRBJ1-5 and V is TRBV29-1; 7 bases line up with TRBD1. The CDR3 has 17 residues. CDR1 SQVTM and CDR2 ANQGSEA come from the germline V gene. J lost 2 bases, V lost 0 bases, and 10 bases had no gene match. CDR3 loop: CSVEDPMVRGCNQPQHF. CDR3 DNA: TGCAGCGTTGAAGATCCGATGGTCAGGGGGTGCAATCAGCCCCAGCATTTT.

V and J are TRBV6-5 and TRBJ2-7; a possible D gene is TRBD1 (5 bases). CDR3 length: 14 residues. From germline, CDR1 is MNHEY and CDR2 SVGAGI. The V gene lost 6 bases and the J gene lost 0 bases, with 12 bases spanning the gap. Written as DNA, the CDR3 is TGTGCCAGCAGACTTAGACAGAGCTCCTACGAGCAGTACTTC. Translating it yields CASRLRQSSYEQYF.

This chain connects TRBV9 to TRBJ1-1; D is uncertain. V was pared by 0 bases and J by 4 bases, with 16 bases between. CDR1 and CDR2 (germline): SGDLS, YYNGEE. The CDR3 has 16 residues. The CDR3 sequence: CASSVVTTGPGTEAFF. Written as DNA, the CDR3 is TGTGCCAGCAGCGTAGTAACAACGGGCCCGGGCACTGAAGCTTTCTTT.

CDR3 residues: CASSYPRPGGETQYF. The CDR3, as DNA: TGTGCCAGCAGTTACCCAAGACCGGGAGGCGAGACCCAGTACTTC. The J gene is TRBJ2-5, the V gene TRBV6-2 or TRBV6-3; TRBD2 aligns across 7 bases. J gave up 5 bases and V 2 bases, and 8 bases lay outside the gene matches. The CDR3 is made up of 15 amino acids. CDR1 is MNHEY, CDR2 SVGEGT, per germline.

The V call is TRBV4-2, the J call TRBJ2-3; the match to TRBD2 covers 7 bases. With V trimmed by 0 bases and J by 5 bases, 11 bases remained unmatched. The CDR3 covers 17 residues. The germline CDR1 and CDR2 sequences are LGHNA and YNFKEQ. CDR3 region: CASSQDFGGSSGDTQYF. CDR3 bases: TGTGCCAGCAGCCAAGATTTTGGCGGGAGCTCTGGAGATACGCAGTATTTT.

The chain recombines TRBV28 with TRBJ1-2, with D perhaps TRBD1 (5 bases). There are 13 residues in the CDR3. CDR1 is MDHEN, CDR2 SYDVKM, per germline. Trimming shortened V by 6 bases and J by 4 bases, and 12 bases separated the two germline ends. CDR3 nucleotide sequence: TGTGCCAGCAGCCCCAGGGTGGGCTATGGCTACACCTTC. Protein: CASSPRVGYGYTF.

This CDR3 is CASSTGTGMSPLHF. The CDR3 nucleotides read TGTGCCAGCAGTACCGGGACAGGGATGTCACCCCTCCACTTT. The chain uses TRBV6-5 and TRBJ1-6; 9 bases agree with TRBD1. V was clipped by 5 bases and J by 10 bases; unmatched bases: 6. Germline assignment: CDR1 MNHEY and CDR2 SVGAGI. The CDR3 contains 14 residues.

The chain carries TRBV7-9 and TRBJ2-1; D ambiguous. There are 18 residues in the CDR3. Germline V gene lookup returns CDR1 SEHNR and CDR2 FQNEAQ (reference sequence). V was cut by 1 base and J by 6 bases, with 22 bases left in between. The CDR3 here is CASSLVLSAPRGGNEQFF. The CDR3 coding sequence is TGTGCCAGCAGCTTAGTTTTGTCGGCCCCCCGTGGTGGCAATGAGCAGTTCTTC.

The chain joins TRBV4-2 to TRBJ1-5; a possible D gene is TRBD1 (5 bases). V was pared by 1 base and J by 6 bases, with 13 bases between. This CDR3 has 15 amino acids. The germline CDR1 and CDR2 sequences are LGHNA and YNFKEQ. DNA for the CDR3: TGTGCCAGCAGCCAAGTGCAGGGTAAAGCTCAGCCCCAGCATTTT. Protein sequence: CASSQVQGKAQPQHF.

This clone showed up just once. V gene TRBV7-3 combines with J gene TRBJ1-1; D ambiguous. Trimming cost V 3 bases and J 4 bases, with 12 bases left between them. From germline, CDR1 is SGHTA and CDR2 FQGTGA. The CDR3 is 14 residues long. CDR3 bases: TGTGCCAGCAGCTTGGGAGGGCCAGCCACTGAAGCTTTCTTT. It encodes CASSLGGPATEAFF.

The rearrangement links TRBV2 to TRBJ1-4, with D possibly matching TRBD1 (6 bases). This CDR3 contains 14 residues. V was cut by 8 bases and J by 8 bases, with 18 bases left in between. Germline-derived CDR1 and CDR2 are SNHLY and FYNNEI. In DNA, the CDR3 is TGTGCCAGCGCCCTAGGGGGGAGGTACGAAAAACTGTTTTTT. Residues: CASALGGRYEKLFF.

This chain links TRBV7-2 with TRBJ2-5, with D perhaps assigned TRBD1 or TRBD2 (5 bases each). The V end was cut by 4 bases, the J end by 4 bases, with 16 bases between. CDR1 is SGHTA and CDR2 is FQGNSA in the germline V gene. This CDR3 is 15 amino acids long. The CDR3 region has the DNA TGTGCCAGCAGCTCAGCCGGGGCAGTCGGAGAGACCCAGTACTTC. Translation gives CASSSAGAVGETQYF.

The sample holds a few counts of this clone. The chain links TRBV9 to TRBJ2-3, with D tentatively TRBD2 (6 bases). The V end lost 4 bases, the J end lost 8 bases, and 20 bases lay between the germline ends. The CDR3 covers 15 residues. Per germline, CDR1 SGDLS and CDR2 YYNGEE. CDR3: CASSLIADPGVTQYF. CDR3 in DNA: TGTGCCAGCAGCCTCATAGCGGACCCAGGCGTTACGCAGTATTTT.

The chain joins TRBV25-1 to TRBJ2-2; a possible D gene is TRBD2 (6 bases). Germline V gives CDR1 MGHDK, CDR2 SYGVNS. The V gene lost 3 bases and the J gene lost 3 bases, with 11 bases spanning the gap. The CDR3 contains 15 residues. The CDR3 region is CASSEGWGDTGELFF. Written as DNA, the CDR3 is TGTGCCAGCAGTGAGGGGTGGGGGGACACCGGGGAGCTGTTTTTT. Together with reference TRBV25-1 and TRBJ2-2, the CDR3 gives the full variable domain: EADIYQTPRYLVIGTGKKITLECSQTMGHDKMYWYQQDPGMELHLIHYSYGVNSTEKGDLSSESTVSRIRTEHFPLTLESARPSHTSQYLCASSEGWGDTGELFFGEGSRLTVL.

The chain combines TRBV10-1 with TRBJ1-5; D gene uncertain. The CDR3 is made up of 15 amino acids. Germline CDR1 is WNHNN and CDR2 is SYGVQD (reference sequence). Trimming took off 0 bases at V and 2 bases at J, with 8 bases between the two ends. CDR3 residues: CASSESGKGNQPQHF. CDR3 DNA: TGCGCCAGCAGTGAGTCGGGAAAGGGCAATCAGCCCCAGCATTTT.

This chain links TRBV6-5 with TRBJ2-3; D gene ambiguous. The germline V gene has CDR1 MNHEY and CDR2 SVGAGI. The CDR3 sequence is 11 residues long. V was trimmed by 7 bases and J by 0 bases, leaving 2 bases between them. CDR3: CASTSTDTQYF. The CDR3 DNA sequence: TGTGCCAGCACTAGCACAGATACGCAGTATTTT.

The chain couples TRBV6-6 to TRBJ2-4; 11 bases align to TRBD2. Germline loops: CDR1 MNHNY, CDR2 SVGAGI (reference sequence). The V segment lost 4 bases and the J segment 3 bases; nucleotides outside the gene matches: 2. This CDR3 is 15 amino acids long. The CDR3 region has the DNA TGTGCCAGCAGTTTAGCGGGAGGGAGCAAAAACATTCAGTACTTC. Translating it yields CASSLAGGSKNIQYF.

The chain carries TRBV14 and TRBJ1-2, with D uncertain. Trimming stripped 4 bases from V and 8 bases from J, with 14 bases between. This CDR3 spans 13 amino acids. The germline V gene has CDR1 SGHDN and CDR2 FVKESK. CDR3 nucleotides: TGTGCCAGCAGCCCCGAACAAGGAATCGGCTACACCTTC. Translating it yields CASSPEQGIGYTF.

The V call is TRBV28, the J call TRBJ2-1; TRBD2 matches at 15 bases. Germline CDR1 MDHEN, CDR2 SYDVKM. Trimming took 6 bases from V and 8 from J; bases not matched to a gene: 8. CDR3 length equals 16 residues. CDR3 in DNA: TGTGCCAGCAGCCGTGGACTAGCGGGAGGGCTGCATGAGCAGTTCTTC. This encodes CASSRGLAGGLHEQFF.

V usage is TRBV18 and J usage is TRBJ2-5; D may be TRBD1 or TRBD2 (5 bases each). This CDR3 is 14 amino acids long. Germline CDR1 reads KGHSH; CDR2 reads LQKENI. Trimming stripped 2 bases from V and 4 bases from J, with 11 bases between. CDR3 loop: CASSPWGLRETQYF. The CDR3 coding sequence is TGTGCCAGCTCACCATGGGGGTTACGAGAGACCCAGTACTTC.

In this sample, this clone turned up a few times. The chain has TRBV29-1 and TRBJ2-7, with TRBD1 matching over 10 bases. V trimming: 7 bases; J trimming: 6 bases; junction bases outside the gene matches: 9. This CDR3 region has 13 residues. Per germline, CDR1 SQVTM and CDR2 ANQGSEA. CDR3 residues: CSAQDRGQGEQYF. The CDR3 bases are TGCAGCGCCCAAGACAGGGGGCAAGGCGAGCAGTACTTC.

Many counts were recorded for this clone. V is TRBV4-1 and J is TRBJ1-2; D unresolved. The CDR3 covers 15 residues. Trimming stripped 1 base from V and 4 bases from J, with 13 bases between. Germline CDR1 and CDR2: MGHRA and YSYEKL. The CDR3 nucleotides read TGCGCCAGCAGCCAAGGAGTTCTGACCCCCTATGGCTACACCTTC. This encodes CASSQGVLTPYGYTF.

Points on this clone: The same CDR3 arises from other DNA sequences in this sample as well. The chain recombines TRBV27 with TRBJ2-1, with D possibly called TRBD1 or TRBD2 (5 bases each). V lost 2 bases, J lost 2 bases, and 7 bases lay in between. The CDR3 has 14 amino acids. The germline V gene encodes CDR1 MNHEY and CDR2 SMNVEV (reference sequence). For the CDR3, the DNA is TGTGCCAGCAGTTTAGGGGGTACCTACAATGAGCAGTTCTTC. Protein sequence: CASSLGGTYNEQFF.

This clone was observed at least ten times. For the CDR3, the DNA is TGTGCCAGCAGCTTAGGGACTAGCGGAGGCCGTGTTGAGCAGTTCTTC. It translates to CASSLGTSGGRVEQFF. V gene TRBV7-8 combines with J gene TRBJ2-1; 10 bases are shared with TRBD2. The CDR3 totals 16 residues. V was pared by 1 base and J by 9 bases, with 9 bases of the junction left unmatched. Germline CDR1 reads SGHVS; CDR2 reads FQNEAQ.

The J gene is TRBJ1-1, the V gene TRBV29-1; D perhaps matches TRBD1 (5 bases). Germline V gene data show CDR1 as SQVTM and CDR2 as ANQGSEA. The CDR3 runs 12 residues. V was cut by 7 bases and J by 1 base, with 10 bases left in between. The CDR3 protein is CSAAQGNTEAFF. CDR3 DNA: TGCAGCGCCGCCCAGGGGAACACTGAAGCTTTCTTT.

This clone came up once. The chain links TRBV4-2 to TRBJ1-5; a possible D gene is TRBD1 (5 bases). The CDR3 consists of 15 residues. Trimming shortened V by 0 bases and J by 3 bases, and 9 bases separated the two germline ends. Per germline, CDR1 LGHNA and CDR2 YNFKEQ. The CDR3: CASSQEAGFNQPQHF. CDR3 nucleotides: TGTGCCAGCAGCCAAGAGGCAGGGTTCAATCAGCCCCAGCATTTT.

For the CDR3, the DNA is TGTGCCAGCAGCCGCGGGAGAAACACTGAAGCTTTCTTT. Translating gives CASSRGRNTEAFF. The chain links TRBV3-1 (or the pseudogene TRBV3-2) to TRBJ1-1; D gene uncertain. The CDR3 contains 13 residues. Trimming removed 4 bases at V and 2 bases at J, with 8 bases between. The V gene's germline CDR1 is LGHDT and CDR2 YNNKEL (reference sequence).

CDR3 loop: CATHAGLAGANEQFF. As DNA, the CDR3 is TGCGCCACCCACGCGGGACTAGCGGGAGCTAATGAGCAGTTCTTC. V is TRBV5-1 and J is TRBJ2-1, with 14 bases lining up with TRBD2. Germline-derived CDR1 and CDR2 are SGHRS and YFSETQ. Trimming removed 9 bases from V and 7 bases from J; junction bases left unmatched: 9. This CDR3 spans 15 amino acids.

The CDR3 here is CASSSITGGQPQHF. CDR3 DNA sequence: TGTGCCAGCAGCTCCATTACAGGGGGTCAGCCCCAGCATTTT. V gene TRBV28 combines with J gene TRBJ1-5, with 8 positions matching TRBD1. With V trimmed by 6 bases and J by 6 bases, 7 bases remained unmatched. This CDR3 has 14 residues. Germline assignment: CDR1 MDHEN and CDR2 SYDVKM.

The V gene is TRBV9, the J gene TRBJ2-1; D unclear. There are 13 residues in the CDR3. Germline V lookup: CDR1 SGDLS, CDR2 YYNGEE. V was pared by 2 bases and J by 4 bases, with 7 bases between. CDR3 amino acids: CASSVSGYNEQFF. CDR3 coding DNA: TGTGCCAGCAGCGTCTCTGGATACAATGAGCAGTTCTTC. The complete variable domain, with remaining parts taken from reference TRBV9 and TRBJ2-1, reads DSGVTQTPKHLITATGQRVTLRCSPRSGDLSVYWYQQSLDQGLQFLIQYYNGEERAKGNILERFSAQQFPDLHSELNLSSLELGDSALYFCASSVSGYNEQFFGPGTRLTVL.

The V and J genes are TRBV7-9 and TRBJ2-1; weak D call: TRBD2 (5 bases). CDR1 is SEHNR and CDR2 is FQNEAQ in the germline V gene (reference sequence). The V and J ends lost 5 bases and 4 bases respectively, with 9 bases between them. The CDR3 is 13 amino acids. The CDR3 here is CASSPGGYNEQFF. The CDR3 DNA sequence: TGTGCCAGCAGCCCCGGAGGATACAATGAGCAGTTCTTC.

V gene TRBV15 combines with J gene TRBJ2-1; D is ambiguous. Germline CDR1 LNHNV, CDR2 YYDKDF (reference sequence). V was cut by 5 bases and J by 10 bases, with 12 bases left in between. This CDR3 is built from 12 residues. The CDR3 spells CATSPPRREQFF. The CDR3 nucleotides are TGTGCCACCAGCCCCCCCCGGCGGGAGCAGTTCTTC.